These T cell receptor beta chains were read from a single sample in a study of blood T cell repertoires in COVID-19. Profiled with immunoSEQ multiplex PCR; TCRdb holds only in-frame clones, not every one. The table records 200,000 or so clones, 80% to 90% of them present only once. The sequencing sample was made of peripheral blood. The receptors derive from a man between 65 and 85 years old with active or convalescent COVID-19. Each CDR3 is given without its conserved first and last residue. The order of the fields is clone size, J gene, V gene, CDR3 protein. Size values are once, few and many counts, or a class for expanded clones, and some rows have none.

>.|TRBJ2-7|TRBV3-1/TRBV3-2
ASSQSLVRRDEQY
>few|TRBJ2-5|TRBV3-1/TRBV3-2
ASSQVGGSGVETQY
>.|TRBJ2-1|TRBV19
ASSTIGLAARGNEQF
>.|TRBJ1-5|TRBV6-6
ASSWGTGGNQPQH
>.|TRBJ2-5|TRBV20-1
SASSSRQETQY
>.|TRBJ2-7|TRBV18
ASSPPGQGGFREQY
>.|TRBJ1-1|TRBV7-9
ASSNQGAGTEAF
>few|TRBJ2-2|TRBV6-5
ASSYESSGVGGELF
>few|TRBJ2-1|TRBV19
ASSIRNSGTGVVVSYNEQF
>.|TRBJ2-7|TRBV9
ASSEEQDSSLEQY
>.|TRBJ1-1|TRBV2
ASSPLAVNTEAF
>.|TRBJ1-3|TRBV9
ASSVGHQGNTIY
>.|TRBJ1-4|TRBV4-1
ASSQGQGLGNEKLF
>few|TRBJ1-2|TRBV5-4
ASSVGQEDYGYT
>.|TRBJ1-5|TRBV28
ASKLGHGNQPQH
>.|TRBJ2-1|TRBV6-1
ASSAPGLAGYNEQF
>.|TRBJ1-1|TRBV12-3/TRBV12-4
ASSLEITGPAF